The source of this TCR beta chain is a study of regulatory T cells in long-lasting Graves disease. CDR3 length equals 14 residues. CDR1 and CDR2 (germline): DFQATT, SNEGSKA (reference sequence). Trimming took off 1 base at V and 5 bases at J, with 15 bases between the two ends. In its sample, this clonotype was seen a few times. The time point was: persistent/refractory GD, antithyroid drugs over 5 years with positive TRAb. Isolated PBMC RNA provided the starting material for the TCR library. The authors built TCR beta libraries using iRepertoire HTBI primers and Arm-PCR of CDR3 regions. TCRdb fed the multiplex PCR reads into MiXCR, producing one record per CDR3 protein. The profile shows 350,000 to 500,000 distinct CDR3 sequences, roughly 23% of them singletons.

This specimen consisted of peripheral blood mononuclear cells (PBMCs), obtained when the disease was refractory, from a patient treated with antithyroid drugs. The chain has TRBV20-1 and TRBJ2-7; D call uncertain. The receptor comes from a female donor with Graves disease. CDR3 loop: CSARALQGFNEQYF. The CDR3 DNA is TGCAGTGCTAGAGCTCTCCAAGGGTTTAACGAGCAGTACTTC.